This is a list of T cell receptor beta chains from one sample in a study of blood T cell repertoires in COVID-19. TCRdb keeps only in-frame clones here, not all; method: immunoSEQ multiplex PCR. Here the sample spans approximately 150,000 clones, around nine tenths being singletons. The sample was peripheral blood. The receptors derive from a human donor in a cohort sampled during active COVID-19. The CDR3 runs from the conserved cysteine through the conserved F or W. D genes are given only for firm matches. Only some rows state a clone size, as once, few, many or a class for expanded clones.

>TRBV5-1|NA|TRBJ1-4|NA
TGCGCCAGCAGCTTGGCAGAAGGGGTTTATGCTAATGAAAAACTGTTTTTT
CASSLAEGVYANEKLFF
>TRBV5-1|TRBD2|TRBJ2-5|NA
TGCGCCAGCAGCCAAAGCGGGGGTGTCGAGACCCAGTACTTC
CASSQSGGVETQYF
>TRBV30|TRBD1|TRBJ2-5|NA
TGTGCCTGGACGACAGGGCAAGAGACCCAGTACTTC
CAWTTGQETQYF
>TRBV20-1|TRBD1|TRBJ1-5|NA
TGCAGTGCTAGTGGCGGGACAGGGCGCAATCAGCCCCAGCATTTT
CSASGGTGRNQPQHF
>TRBV7-9|TRBD2|TRBJ2-1|NA
TGTGCCAGCAGCTGGGAGGCTAGCGGGAGCTCCTACAATGAGCAGTTCTTC
CASSWEASGSSYNEQFF
>TRBV7-2|TRBD2|TRBJ2-7|NA
TGTGCCAGCAGCTTAGGAGTAGCGGGGGGGAGTTTTGACGAGCAGTACTTC
CASSLGVAGGSFDEQYF
>TRBV19|NA|TRBJ1-1|NA
TGTGCCAGTCAGCAGAGGACTGAAGCTTTCTTT
CASQQRTEAFF
>TRBV30|NA|TRBJ1-2|NA
TGTGCCTGGAGCCCCGGGATATCCTCTAACTATGGCTACACCTTC
CAWSPGISSNYGYTF
>TRBV6-6|NA|TRBJ2-1|NA
TGTGCCAGCAAGGGAGGGGGGTACAATGAGCAGTTCTTC
CASKGGGYNEQFF
>TRBV12-2|NA|TRBJ1-1|NA
TGTGCAAGTCGCTTAGCCCAGGGGAACAACACTGAAGCTTTCTTT
CASRLAQGNNTEAFF
>TRBV6-5|NA|TRBJ1-4|NA
TGTGCCAGCAGTTACTTCCCAGTTATTAATGAAAAACTGTTTTTT
CASSYFPVINEKLFF
>TRBV19|NA|TRBJ1-1|NA
TGTGCCAAGAGGAAGGCTTCCGTGAACACTGAAGCTTTCTTT
CAKRKASVNTEAFF
>TRBV15|TRBD1|TRBJ1-2|NA
TGTGTGAGGGACAGGGAGGGGTATGGCTACACCTTC
CVRDREGYGYTF
>TRBV5-4|NA|TRBJ2-3|NA
TGTGCCAGCAGCTTGGACAGTTTCTTAACAGATACGCAGTATTTT
CASSLDSFLTDTQYF
>TRBV5-1|TRBD1|TRBJ1-4|NA
TGCGCCAGCAGCTTGAGTGAACAGGGGGGATCTGAAAAACTGTTTTTT
CASSLSEQGGSEKLFF
>TRBV19|TRBD1|TRBJ1-3|NA
TGTGCCAGTAGTACCCAGGGGGCTGGAAACACCATATATTTT
CASSTQGAGNTIYF
>TRBV10-3|NA|TRBJ1-3|NA
TGTGCCATCAGTGAAACAGGGGGAAACACCATATATTTT
CAISETGGNTIYF
>TRBV7-9|TRBD1|TRBJ1-2|NA
TGTGCCAGCAGCTCGGCCGGGACAGGGAGGGATGGTGGCTACACCTTC
CASSSAGTGRDGGYTF
>TRBV5-4|NA|TRBJ2-7|NA
TGTGCCAGCAGCTATCCAATCGGCGACCTCGGGGAGCAGTACTTC
CASSYPIGDLGEQYF
>TRBV6-5|NA|TRBJ2-5|NA
TGTGCCAGCAGTCCCGACAGCCGGGTCCAGTACTTC
CASSPDSRVQYF
>TRBV11-3|TRBD2|TRBJ2-7|few
TGTGCCAGCAGCTTAGACGGGACTACCCCCTACGAGCAGTACTTC
CASSLDGTTPYEQYF
>TRBV30|NA|TRBJ2-7|few
TGTGCCTGGAACGCAGGGTCCTACGAGCAGTACTTC
CAWNAGSYEQYF
>TRBV19|NA|TRBJ2-2|NA
TGTGCCAGTAGCCCGAGCTCGAACACCGGGGAGCTGTTTTTT
CASSPSSNTGELFF
>TRBV5-1|NA|TRBJ2-7|NA
TGCGCCAGCAGCTACCAGGGGCTCCCATACGAGGAGCAGTACTTC
CASSYQGLPYEEQYF
>TRBV30|TRBD2|TRBJ2-2|once
TGTGCCTGGAAAGGACTAGCGGGGAACATTAACACCGGGGAGCTGTTTTTT
CAWKGLAGNINTGELFF
>TRBV11-2|NA|TRBJ1-3|NA
TGTGCCAGCAGCTTAGGGGCAGTACCGAGCTCTGGAAACACCATATATTTT
CASSLGAVPSSGNTIYF
>TRBV5-8|TRBD1|TRBJ1-2|few
TGTGCCAGCAGCCTCCTTGGACAGGTCGCTAACTATGGCTACACCTTC
CASSLLGQVANYGYTF
>TRBV2|TRBD2|TRBJ2-7|NA
TGTGCCAGCAGTGAACTGGCTAGCGGGCCAGCCGAGCAGTACTTC
CASSELASGPAEQYF
>TRBV9|TRBD2|TRBJ2-5|NA
TGTGCCAGCAGCGTAGGAGGTGCGGGAGGGTTGGAGACCCAGTACTTC
CASSVGGAGGLETQYF
>TRBV28|TRBD1|TRBJ1-5|NA
TGTGCCAGCAGCCCCCAGGGGGCGCGCAATCAGCCCCAGCATTTT
CASSPQGARNQPQHF
>TRBV4-2|TRBD2|TRBJ2-1|NA
TGTGCCAGCAGCCAAAGAGATCTAGCGGGAGGGAATGAGCAGTTCTTC
CASSQRDLAGGNEQFF
>TRBV11-3|NA|TRBJ2-7|NA
TGTGCCAGCAGCATTTCGGCGGGTACCTACGAGCAGTACTTC
CASSISAGTYEQYF
>TRBV19|NA|TRBJ1-3|NA
TGTGCCAGCGGGGGAAGCTCTGGAAACACCATATATTTT
CASGGSSGNTIYF
>TRBV9|TRBD1|TRBJ1-2|NA
TGTGCCAGCAGCCCCCGGACAGGGGGCGATCCTTATGGCTACACCTTC
CASSPRTGGDPYGYTF
>TRBV7-6|NA|TRBJ1-3|once
TGTGCCAGCAGCTTATTTTCGGGACATCGGACCTCTGGAAACACCATATATTTT
CASSLFSGHRTSGNTIYF
>TRBV18|NA|TRBJ2-1|NA
TGTGCCAGCTCACCACGAGGTTCGGGTGCGGACAATGAGCAGTTCTTC
CASSPRGSGADNEQFF
>TRBV30|TRBD2|TRBJ2-7|NA
TGTGCCTGGAGTCCCTATTCTAGCGGGTCCTACGAGCAGTACTTC
CAWSPYSSGSYEQYF
>TRBV7-3|TRBD1|TRBJ1-1|NA
TGTGCCAGCAGCGCAACAGGGGGCACTGAAGCTTTCTTT
CASSATGGTEAFF
>TRBV10-3|TRBD1|TRBJ2-7|NA
TGTGCCATCAGTGGAGGGACAGGGGGGACCTACGAGCAGTACTTC
CAISGGTGGTYEQYF
>TRBV5-6|NA|TRBJ2-1|NA
TGTGCCAGCAGTCTCCAGGGAATGCACAATGAGCAGTTCTTC
CASSLQGMHNEQFF
>TRBV21-1|NA|TRBJ1-2|once
TGTGCCAGCAGCAATTCGAGACGAGAGACAGTGGACTATGGCTACACCTTC
CASSNSRRETVDYGYTF
>TRBV2|NA|TRBJ2-1|few
TGTGCCAGCAGTGGACAGGTTCAGCAGTTCTTC
CASSGQVQQFF
>TRBV7-3|TRBD2|TRBJ2-3|NA
TGTGCCAGCAGCCGTAGCGGGGGGGCAACAGATACGCAGTATTTT
CASSRSGGATDTQYF
>TRBV28|TRBD2|TRBJ2-2|NA
TGTGCCAGCGGTGCCCGACTAGCGGGAGAAAACGGGCTGTTTTTT
CASGARLAGENGLFF
>TRBV3-1/TRBV3-2|NA|TRBJ1-2|NA
TGTGCCAGCAGCAAGCGAGGGGGATCCTATGGCTACACCTTC
CASSKRGGSYGYTF
>TRBV6-5|NA|TRBJ1-1|NA
TGTGCCAGCAGTTACTCCGCCGGGATTGACGCTTTCTTT
CASSYSAGIDAFF
>TRBV12-3/TRBV12-4|NA|TRBJ1-1|NA
TGTGCCAGCAGTAGTACCGGGACAGAAGCTTTCTTT
CASSSTGTEAFF
>TRBV10-3|NA|TRBJ2-7|NA
TGTGCCATCAGCGATCTTGGACAGAGCTACGAGCAGTACTTC
CAISDLGQSYEQYF
>TRBV28|NA|TRBJ1-5|once
TGTGCCAGCAGTTTCTTGGGGTTTTCAAGGACTCCTGGAAATAGCAATCAGCCCCAGCATTTT
CASSFLGFSRTPGNSNQPQHF
>TRBV7-6|TRBD2|TRBJ2-3|NA
TGTGCCAGCAGCTTAAGGGTAACTAGCGGGGGGGCCACAGATACGCAGTATTTT
CASSLRVTSGGATDTQYF
>TRBV28|NA|TRBJ2-7|NA
TGTGCCAGCAGTTTTTCTCCTGCCTACGAGCAGTACTTC
CASSFSPAYEQYF
>TRBV9|NA|TRBJ1-1|NA
TGTGCCAGCAGCGTAGTGGGGGAGGGGAACACTGAAGCTTTCTTT
CASSVVGEGNTEAFF
>TRBV5-6|TRBD2|TRBJ2-2|NA
TGTGCCAGCAGCTCAGTCCCTACTAGCGGGGAAACCGGGGAGCTGTTTTTT
CASSSVPTSGETGELFF